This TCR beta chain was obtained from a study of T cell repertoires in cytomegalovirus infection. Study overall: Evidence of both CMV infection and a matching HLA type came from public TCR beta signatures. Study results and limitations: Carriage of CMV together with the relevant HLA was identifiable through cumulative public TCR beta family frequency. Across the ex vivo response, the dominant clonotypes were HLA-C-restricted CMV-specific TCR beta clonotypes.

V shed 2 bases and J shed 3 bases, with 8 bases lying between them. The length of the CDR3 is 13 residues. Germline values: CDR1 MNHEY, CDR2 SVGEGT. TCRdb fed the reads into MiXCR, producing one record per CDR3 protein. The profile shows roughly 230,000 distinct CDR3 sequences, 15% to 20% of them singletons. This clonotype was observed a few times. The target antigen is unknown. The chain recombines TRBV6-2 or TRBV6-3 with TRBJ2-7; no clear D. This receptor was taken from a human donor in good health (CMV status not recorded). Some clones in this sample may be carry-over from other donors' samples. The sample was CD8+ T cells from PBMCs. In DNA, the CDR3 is TGTGCCAGCAGTTACCCGGGTCACTACGAGCAGTACTTC. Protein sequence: CASSYPGHYEQYF.